This record looks at one TCR beta chain sequence and its context. What this receptor recognizes is not known. It has no much larger one-base neighbor in the sample; base qualities were not kept. For CDR1 and CDR2, the germline V gene lists MGHDK and SYGVNS. The CDR3, from cysteine to phenylalanine, totals 16 residues. Only the CDR3 DNA is retained, 48 bases long and in frame from the first base. V and J are trimmed by 2 bases and 2 bases, and the gene matches miss 6 bases of the junction. The data belong to a study of T cell responses to AZD1222 COVID-19 vaccine (dated by TCRdb to about 2021). Context from the whole study: AZD1222 recipients with second doses at about 4 weeks or about 12 weeks were pooled, because spike-specific TCR depth and breadth did not differ between schedules. TCR sequencing was performed for about 250 trial participants, of whom some 200 were given two doses of AZD1222 and around 26 were given two doses of MenACWY control vaccine. Enrollment into the trials was organized by age into subgroups of 18-55, 56-69 and 70-plus years, and those subgroups contained about 150, 27 and 61 TCR-sequenced participants, respectively.

The time point label corresponds to: baseline before first vaccination. Vaccinee samples were obtained from the UK trials COV001 and COV002, which included a single-blind randomized controlled phase 2/3 trial of AZD1222 (ChAdOx1 nCoV-19) in healthy adults. For TCRbeta chain sequencing, PBMC samples were collected from trial participants at day 0 and at day 28 after the second dose. Overall study outcomes, separate from this receptor: The 56-69-year group was small, and its depth increase did not reach significance, likely because of low power. Because no samples from the day 14 peak response were available, repertoires could be characterized only after the peak T cell response. After two AZD1222 doses, spike-specific TCR breadth and depth were significantly higher than at day 0 and than in MenACWY recipients. Reportedly, close to half of the unique spike-specific TCRs recognized epitopes lying outside the regions that are mutated in the B.1.351 and B.1.1.7 variants. Conclusions about previously exposed vaccinees are limited, since just six AZD1222 recipients were seropositive for SARS-CoV-2 at baseline. Most participants were white British and females outnumbered males, and the authors suggested that clonal diversity may have been underestimated. Vaccine-associated CD4 TCRs spanned the whole spike protein, with dominant responses in regions 160-218 and 743-854.

The CDR3 regions of human TCRbeta chains were analyzed by immunosequencing. Per the original workflow: Repertoire TCRs were matched against a reference library of SARS-CoV-2-specific TCRs generated with the MIRA antigen-specificity platform. Breadth was defined as the fraction of unique TCRs that were SARS-CoV-2-associated, and depth was defined as the fraction of total T cells that were SARS-CoV-2-associated. Using the MIRA data, each spike-specific TCR was mapped to the spike region that the TCR reacts to and placed in a CD4 or CD8 class. Log10-transformed breadth and depth values were compared by one-way ANOVA with Sidak's multiple comparisons tests. This is the immuneACCESS table as TCRdb keeps it, with only in-frame sequences that have V and J called. A part of the clones is gone; compared with another copy, unresolved V genes explain less than half, and the rest is unexplained. V and J calls and clone size are copied from that table; D and trimming were computed from the DNA. The sample table holds about 200,000 clones, of which about 90% were seen once. The top ten clones comprise 7.7% of the sample.

The receptor's source is an adult in good health. The V and J genes are TRBV25-1 and TRBJ2-5; TRBD1 aligns with 9 central bases. The material was peripheral blood, obtained on day 0 of AZD1222 vaccination. The base sequence is TGTGCCAGCAGTGAAGGGGGGACAGGGTGGCAAGAGACCCAGTACTTC. Translated, this is CASSEGGTGWQETQYF.